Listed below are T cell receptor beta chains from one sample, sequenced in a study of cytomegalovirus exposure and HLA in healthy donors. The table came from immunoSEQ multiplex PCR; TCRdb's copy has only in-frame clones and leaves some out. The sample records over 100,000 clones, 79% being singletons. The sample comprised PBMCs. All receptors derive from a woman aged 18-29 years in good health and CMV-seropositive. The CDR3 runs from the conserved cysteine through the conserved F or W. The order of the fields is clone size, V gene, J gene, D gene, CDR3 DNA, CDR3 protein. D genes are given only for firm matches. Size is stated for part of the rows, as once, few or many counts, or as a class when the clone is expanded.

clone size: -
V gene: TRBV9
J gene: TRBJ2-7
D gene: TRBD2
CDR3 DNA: TGTGCCAGCAGCGTGACTAGCGGGAGTCCGGACGAGCAGTACTTC
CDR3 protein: CASSVTSGSPDEQYF

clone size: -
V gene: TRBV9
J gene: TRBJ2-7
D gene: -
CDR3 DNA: TGTGCCAGCAGCGTAGATCTCGGCGGAGGCTACGAGCAGTACTTC
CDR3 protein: CASSVDLGGGYEQYF

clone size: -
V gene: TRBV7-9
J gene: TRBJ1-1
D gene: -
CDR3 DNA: TGTGCCAGCAGCTTAGCCAGGGGTTATGAAGCTTTCTTT
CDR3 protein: CASSLARGYEAFF

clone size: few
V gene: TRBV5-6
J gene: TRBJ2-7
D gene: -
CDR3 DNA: TGTGCCAGCAGCCCACCCACCCCTTACGCCGGGCAGTACTTC
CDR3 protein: CASSPPTPYAGQYF

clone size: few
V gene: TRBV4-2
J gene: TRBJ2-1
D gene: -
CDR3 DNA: TGTGCCAGCAGCCAAGAACAAACTAGCCTGTACAATGAGCAGTTCTTC
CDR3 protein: CASSQEQTSLYNEQFF

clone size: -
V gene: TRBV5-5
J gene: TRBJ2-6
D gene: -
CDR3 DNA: TGTGCCAGCAGCTTGGGGCAGTTCTCTGGGGCCAACGTCCTGACTTTC
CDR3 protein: CASSLGQFSGANVLTF

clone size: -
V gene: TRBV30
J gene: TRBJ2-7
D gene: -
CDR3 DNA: TGTGCCTGGAGTGACTCAGGGAACTCCTACGAGCAGTACTTC
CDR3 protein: CAWSDSGNSYEQYF

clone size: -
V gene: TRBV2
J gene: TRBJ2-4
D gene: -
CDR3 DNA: TGTGCCAGCAGTACAGGCCAGGGCGAGGCCAAAAACATTCAGTACTTC
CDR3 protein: CASSTGQGEAKNIQYF

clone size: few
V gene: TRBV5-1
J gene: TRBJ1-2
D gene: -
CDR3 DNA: TGCGCCAGCAGCTTGACTTCAGCGATCAACTATGGCTACACCTTC
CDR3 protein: CASSLTSAINYGYTF

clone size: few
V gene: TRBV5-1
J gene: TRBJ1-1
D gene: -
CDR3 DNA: TGCGCCAGCAGCTGGATCCCAGGGGACACTGAAGCTTTCTTT
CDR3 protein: CASSWIPGDTEAFF

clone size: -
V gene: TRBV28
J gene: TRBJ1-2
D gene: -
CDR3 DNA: TGTGCCAGCAGTGCTCCCGGGGGGGGCTACACCTTC
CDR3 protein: CASSAPGGGYTF

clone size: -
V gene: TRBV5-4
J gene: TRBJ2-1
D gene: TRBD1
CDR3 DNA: TGTGCCAGCAGCTTGGCGGGACAGGAGAGATCCTACAATGAGCAGTTCTTC
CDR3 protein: CASSLAGQERSYNEQFF

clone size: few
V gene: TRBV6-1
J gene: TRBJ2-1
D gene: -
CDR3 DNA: TGTGCCAGCACCACAGAAAACAGCAATGAGCAGTTCTTC
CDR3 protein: CASTTENSNEQFF

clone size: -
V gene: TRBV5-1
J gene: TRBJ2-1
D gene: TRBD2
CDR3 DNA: TGCGCCAGCAGCCTTGCTAGCGGGAGTGAGCAGTTCTTC
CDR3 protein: CASSLASGSEQFF

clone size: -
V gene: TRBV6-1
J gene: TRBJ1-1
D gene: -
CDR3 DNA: TGTGCCAGCAGTGAGGCAGGCTTGAACACTGAAGCTTTCTTT
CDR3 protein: CASSEAGLNTEAFF

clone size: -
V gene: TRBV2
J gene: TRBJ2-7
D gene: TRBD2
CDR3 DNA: TGTGCCAGCAGTGTGCAAGCGGGAAGGTACGAGCAGTACTTC
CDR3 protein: CASSVQAGRYEQYF